This TCR beta chain was documented in a study of blood T cells in healthy people across ages (dated by TCRdb to the mid-2010s). Turning to the overall study: In model experiments, roughly one uniquely barcoded TCR beta cDNA molecule per two T cells was captured by template switching. Age-related changes in TCR beta repertoire diversity were measured in the study by deep sequencing normalized with unique cDNA molecular identifiers. Donors were grouped into four age groups: young (average approximately 16 years), middle-aged (about 38), aged (62) and long-lived (approximately 82). To avoid experimental bias, donors of different ages were distributed randomly across sequencing lanes. Using the same blood draw, the study looked at two additional independent replicas of 1 million unique cDNA reads for two donors, one aged 18 to 30 and the other aged 80 or older.

The research as a whole found: Bulk unsorted PBMC profiling prevented conclusive comparison of naive and antigen-experienced compartments. Observed TCR beta diversity per million T cells fell roughly linearly with age, and a significant reduction was already apparent by age about 38. Estimates of total diversity from one million sequenced T cells were regarded as lower bounds and underestimates. Because donor CMV infection status was unknown, age-related changes in expanded clonotypes were potentially confounded. Compared with the aged group, more naive CD4+ T cells, fewer expanded clones and increased TCR diversity were shown by the long-lived group, suggesting age selection. There was a strong correlation between observed TCR beta diversity and the percentage of naive T cells measured by flow cytometry.

V and J are trimmed by 4 bases and 8 bases, and the gene matches miss 13 bases of the junction. The germline V gene sets CDR1 to ENHRY and CDR2 to SYGVKD. The CDR3 runs 16 residues from the cysteine to the phenylalanine. Just the 48-base CDR3 DNA is kept, in frame starting at base 1. The library was obtained by 5' RACE. Sequencing was performed on an Illumina HiSeq 2500. A second PCR of roughly 6 to 11 cycles was performed with a sample-barcoded 5' primer and a J-beta primer mix. A template-switch 5' adaptor carrying 12 random nucleotides introduced a unique molecular identifier onto each TCR beta cDNA molecule. Each sample yielded at least 3 million CDR3-containing paired-end reads. First-strand cDNA was synthesized from all RNA with the Mint cDNA synthesis kit, primed by a TRBC-specific oligonucleotide. All cDNA was treated with uracil-DNA glycosylase and then went through a first 18-cycle PCR with the universal primers M1SS and BC2_uni_R. The authors' pipeline ran thus. Each sample was normalized by randomly selecting 1 million high-quality reads, each carrying a distinct molecular identifier. Instead of being binned into consensus sequences, reads with shared molecular identifiers were discarded. MiTCR, with a Q25 quality threshold and the strictest error-elimination algorithm, was used for CDR3 identification, clonotype clustering and error correction. A nonparametric unseen species model with Euler transformation was used to estimate lower-bound total TCR beta diversity. The raw public reads went through TCRdb reprocessing: fastp at Q25, MiXCR clone calling, in-frame beta chains kept. Entries that share a CDR3 protein sequence are merged under the most common genes and DNA. The V and J calls and clone size come from TCRdb's table, not from the authors' own analysis. A total of about 720,000 distinct CDR3 sequences appear in this sample, about 20% of them only once. The ten biggest clones cover around 21% of the sample.

This clonotype came up a few times. Its antigen is still unknown. No base quality information exists; no much larger clone differs at one position. Systemically healthy Caucasian individuals from Russia, around 39 in total and aged roughly 6 to 95 years, were included as donors. Each donor gave 9 to 10 milliliters of peripheral blood, collected into EDTA-treated Vacutainer tubes. Ficoll-Paque density-gradient centrifugation was used to isolate PBMCs, with at least 7 million per sample. Trizol reagent was used to extract total RNA from the PBMCs, yielding at least 5.5 micrograms per sample. Naive CD45RAhigh/CD27high T cell percentages were measured by flow cytometry on a PBMC aliquot from every donor.

The sequence was obtained from a man aged 70 or older in good health. The V and J genes are TRBV10-3 and TRBJ2-1, with 8 bases matching TRBD2. Sequencing used blood. The CDR3 in this case is CAISAGTRLSLDEQFF. DNA sequence: TGTGCCATCAGTGCCGGGACTAGGCTTTCTTTAGATGAGCAGTTCTTC.